Sequencing of this T cell receptor beta chain was carried out in a study of regulatory T cells in long-lasting Graves disease. The authors built TCR beta libraries using iRepertoire HTBI primers and Arm-PCR of CDR3 regions. TCRdb re-analysed the multiplex PCR reads in MiXCR, keeping a single row per CDR3 protein. Among about 620,000 distinct CDR3 sequences listed, roughly 15% were seen once. This CDR3 spans 14 amino acids. V dropped 5 bases and J dropped 0; count of bases not matched to a gene: 2. From germline, CDR1 is MNHEY and CDR2 SMNVEV (reference sequence). Time point defined: newly diagnosed GD, antithyroid drugs for less than 3 months. PBMCs were the source of the RNA used for TCR sequencing. This clonotype appeared many times. Antigen: not known. Study outcomes and limitations: The number of shared public clonotypes was higher in persistent patients (approximately 2,600) than new patients (966).

These sequences were also reported in another study, on T cells in Graves' hyperthyroidism and ophthalmopathy. Turning to that study: Patients counted as stable if ophthalmopathy did not develop within 18 months. Patients between 18 and 65 years old had hyperthyroidism, newly diagnosed and lasting under 2 months. A patient was excluded if there was uncontrolled infection, other autoimmune disease, pregnancy or lactation.

The genes are TRBV27 and TRBJ2-7; the match to TRBD2 covers 9 bases. Sample: peripheral blood mononuclear cells (PBMCs), taken at new diagnosis, from a patient treated with antithyroid drugs. The TCR sequence derives from a woman in her thirties with Graves disease. Here the CDR3 reads CASSPSGASYEQYF. CDR3 DNA sequence: TGTGCCAGCAGTCCTAGCGGGGCCTCCTACGAGCAGTACTTC.